This T cell receptor (beta chain) was found in a study of immune evolution from preneoplasia to lung adenocarcinoma. Study-level points and caveats: Later-stage lesions seemingly showed higher T cell density and diversity than normal lung.

Between the mid-2010s and the late 2010s, patients underwent resection in Japan or China. TCRdb's table, derived via immunoSEQ multiplex PCR, lists solely in-frame clones and lacks some. The sample carries about 3,500 clones, 76% recorded once. To note about this clone: Its antigen is unknown.

The CDR3 loop spans 14 amino acids. V dropped 3 bases and J dropped 7 bases, with 13 bases sitting between them. Germline CDR1 LGHNT, CDR2 FRNRAP. The chain uses TRBV12-5 and TRBJ2-1, with D perhaps TRBD1 (5 bases). Sequencing was done on a sample of FFPE lung adenocarcinoma in situ tissue. The sequence was collected from a person aged 60-80 years with lung adenocarcinoma. The CDR3 bases are TGTGCTAGTGGTTTAGCTACAGGCATTAATGAGCAGTTCTTC. Translating gives CASGLATGINEQFF.